The 27 T cell receptor beta chains listed next were all sequenced from one sample in a study of T cells expressing NK-cell markers. Each CDR3 protein gets one entry in TCRdb, which reprocessed the 5' RACE reads and gives no DNA. The clone table shows about 160,000 distinct CDR3 sequences, with the ten largest holding 20% to 25%. Sequences were obtained from blood T cells: a sorted CD56 or NKG2C T cell subset, CD4+ or CD8+ T cells, or bulk PBMC T cells (not recorded which). The receptors shown here come from a man aged 18-70 years in good health.

The V call is TRBV4-1, the J call TRBJ2-2; with no DNA, the TCRdb D assignment of TRBD2 cannot be verified. From germline, CDR1 is MGHRA and CDR2 YSYEKL. The CDR3 is 13 amino acids. CDR3 sequence: CASRRAGTGELFF.

The V and J genes are TRBV20-1 and TRBJ2-1; TCRdb's assignment of TRBD2 cannot be checked, as there is no DNA. This CDR3 region has 14 residues. The V gene's germline CDR1 is DFQATT and CDR2 SNEGSKA (reference sequence). The CDR3 reads CSANPGLNYNEQFF.

This chain links TRBV20-1 with TRBJ1-3; TCRdb names TRBD1, which stays unverified in the absence of DNA. This CDR3 is built from 15 residues. Germline-derived CDR1 and CDR2 are DFQATT and SNEGSKA (reference sequence). CDR3 in amino acids: CSASVTGTRGNTIYF.

V usage is TRBV2 and J usage is TRBJ2-2; the TRBD1 assignment by TCRdb is unverifiable without DNA. The CDR3 has 17 residues. Per germline, CDR1 SNHLY and CDR2 FYNNEI. The CDR3 reads CASSKQTGLGRTGELFF.

The CDR3 sequence: CASSAGIWITDTQYF. V and J are TRBV9 and TRBJ2-3. CDR1 and CDR2 (germline): SGDLS, YYNGEE. The CDR3 extends over 15 amino acids.

The rearrangement uses TRBV27 and TRBJ2-2; TCRdb indicates TRBD2, and absent DNA this call remains unverified. The CDR3 runs to 17 residues. CDR1 is MNHEY and CDR2 is SMNVEV in the germline V gene (reference sequence). CDR3 sequence reads: CASSLSPRTVNTGELFF.

The chain employs TRBV15 and TRBJ2-7; the D gene TCRdb calls, TRBD1, cannot be checked with no DNA. This CDR3 has 15 residues. Germline V CDR1 and CDR2: LNHNV, YYDKDF (reference sequence). The CDR3 spells CATSREAGRTYEQYF.

V and J are TRBV5-1 and TRBJ2-3; TCRdb outputs TRBD2, but without DNA this stays unchecked. Germline V gene sequence: CDR1 SGHRS, CDR2 YFSETQ. There are 17 residues in the CDR3. CDR3 sequence reads: CASSLGLAGRETDTQYF.

V and J are TRBV20-1 and TRBJ2-7; lacking DNA, the TRBD1 call made by TCRdb goes unchecked. Per germline, CDR1 DFQATT and CDR2 SNEGSKA (reference sequence). The length of the CDR3 is 13 residues. The CDR3 is CSARGQQDYEQYF.

This sequence joins TRBV9 and TRBJ2-1; TCRdb's D call, TRBD1, is unchecked because there is no DNA. The CDR3 has 14 amino acids. Germline loops: CDR1 SGDLS, CDR2 YYNGEE. CDR3 residues: CASTPSNGYNEQFF.

V is TRBV19 and J is TRBJ2-5; lacking DNA, the TRBD1 call made by TCRdb goes unchecked. Germline CDR1 reads LNHDA; CDR2 reads SQIVND (reference sequence). The CDR3 spans 13 residues. The CDR3 protein is CATRGPSQETQYF. Full variable domain (outside the CDR3, taken from reference TRBV19 and TRBJ2-5): DGGITQSPKYLFRKEGQNVTLSCEQNLNHDAMYWYRQDPGQGLRLIYYSQIVNDFQKGDIAEGYSVSREKKESFPLTVTSAQKNPTAFYLCATRGPSQETQYFGPGTRLLVL.

The V gene is TRBV27, the J gene TRBJ2-3; TCRdb's D call of TRBD2 is untestable without DNA. CDR1 and CDR2 (germline): MNHEY, SMNVEV (reference sequence). CDR3 length: 16 residues. The CDR3 here is CASSLYNGGATDTQYF.

The V gene is TRBV3-1, the J gene TRBJ1-1. The CDR3 length is 14 residues. Germline assignment: CDR1 LGHDT and CDR2 YNNKEL (reference sequence). The CDR3 protein is CASSQQDFLSEAFF.

This sequence joins TRBV7-2 and TRBJ1-6; TCRdb gives TRBD1 as the D gene, but with no DNA this cannot be confirmed. The CDR3 is made up of 15 amino acids. Germline V gene lookup returns CDR1 SGHTA and CDR2 FQGNSA. CDR3 sequence reads: CASSFPGGAWSPLHF.

The V call is TRBV11-2, the J call TRBJ2-7; TCRdb reports TRBD1, a call that lacks DNA to check it against. Germline V gene data show CDR1 as SGHAT and CDR2 as FQNNGV. The CDR3 is 16 residues long. Here the CDR3 reads CASSLIAPGQGYEQYF.

This chain links TRBV7-3 with TRBJ1-1. Germline V gives CDR1 SGHTA, CDR2 FQGTGA. The CDR3 covers 13 residues. CDR3 sequence: CASSLLWNTEAFF.

This rearrangement joins TRBV5-1 to TRBJ2-5; TCRdb gives TRBD2 as the D gene, but with no DNA this cannot be confirmed. The germline gives CDR1 SGHRS, CDR2 YFSETQ. The CDR3 sequence is 15 residues long. This CDR3 reads CASSPRGLDQETQYF.

The chain uses TRBV5-1 and TRBJ2-7; TCRdb returns TRBD1, unconfirmable since there is no DNA. CDR1 is SGHRS and CDR2 is YFSETQ in the germline V gene. The CDR3 has 14 residues. CDR3 protein: CASTPTGIHYEQYF.

The genes are TRBV12-3 or TRBV12-4 and TRBJ1-2. The length of the CDR3 is 14 residues. The CDR3 region is CASSLSPGLYGYTF.

The V call is TRBV27, the J call TRBJ1-6. Germline-derived CDR1 and CDR2 are MNHEY and SMNVEV (reference sequence). This CDR3 is 17 amino acids long. The CDR3 sequence is CASSLAALSSYNSPLHF.

This chain uses TRBV5-6 with TRBJ1-2. CDR3 length equals 14 residues. Germline CDR1 and CDR2: SGHDT and YYEEEE. The chain's CDR3 is CASSMDRYNYGYTF.

The chain employs TRBV2 and TRBJ2-4; there is no DNA to check the TCRdb D call of TRBD1. Looked up from germline, CDR1 is SNHLY and CDR2 is FYNNEI. This CDR3 has 13 residues. The CDR3 reads CASSDSPGGIQYF.

The V call is TRBV19, the J call TRBJ1-1; as DNA is missing, the TRBD1 call by TCRdb cannot be tested. The CDR3 runs 13 residues. Germline V CDR1 and CDR2: LNHDA, SQIVND (reference sequence). CDR3 sequence reads: CASTPGVVTEAFF.

The chain links TRBV9 to TRBJ1-5. Germline CDR1 is SGDLS and CDR2 is YYNGEE. The CDR3 runs 14 residues. The CDR3 protein is CASYSREGNQPQHF.

This rearrangement joins TRBV7-2 to TRBJ2-3; TCRdb selects TRBD1, and the lack of DNA leaves this call unchecked. Germline V lookup: CDR1 SGHTA, CDR2 FQGNSA. This CDR3 has 16 residues. Here the CDR3 reads CASSLSRLGATDTQYF.

This rearrangement joins TRBV9 to TRBJ1-1; TCRdb's D call, TRBD1, is unchecked because there is no DNA. The CDR3 has 14 residues. Germline loops: CDR1 SGDLS, CDR2 YYNGEE. CDR3 protein: CASSSDRAFTEAFF.

The J gene is TRBJ1-4, the V gene TRBV11-1; TCRdb's assignment of TRBD1 cannot be checked, as there is no DNA. The CDR3 sequence is 20 residues long. Germline loops: CDR1 SGHAT, CDR2 FQDESV (reference sequence). The CDR3 sequence: CASSEAGRDLSLWTNEKLFF.